The T cell receptor (delta chain) under discussion was sequenced for a study of gamma-delta T cells after stem cell transplantation. The V and J ends lost 3 bases and 0 bases, in that order; junction bases with no gene match: 12. The CDR3 is 19 residues long. CDR1 is GEAIGNYY, CDR2 EKD, per germline. TCRdb re-called the RT-PCR reads with CATT. The sample holds about 1,100 delta-chain clones, around 13% seen once. This receptor was obtained from a human donor. It is not recorded whose cells these are; they may come from a transplant donor. The rearrangement joins TRDV2 to TRDJ1; 13 bases align to TRDD3. Input material: gamma-delta T cells. The chain's CDR3 is CACDVLLGDTRANTDKLIF. CDR3 bases: TGTGCCTGTGACGTGCTACTGGGGGATACGCGAGCCAACACCGATAAACTCATCTTT.